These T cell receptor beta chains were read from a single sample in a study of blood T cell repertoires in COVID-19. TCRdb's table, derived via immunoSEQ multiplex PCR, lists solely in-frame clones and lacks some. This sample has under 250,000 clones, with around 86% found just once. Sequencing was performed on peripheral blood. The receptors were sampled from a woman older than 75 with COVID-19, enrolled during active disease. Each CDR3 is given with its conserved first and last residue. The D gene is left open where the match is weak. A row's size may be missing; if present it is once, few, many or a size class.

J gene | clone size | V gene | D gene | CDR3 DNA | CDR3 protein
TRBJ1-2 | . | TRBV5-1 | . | TGCGCCAGCAGCTTTGGTCAGGCCTATGGCTACACCTTC | CASSFGQAYGYTF
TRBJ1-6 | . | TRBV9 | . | TGTGCCAGCAGCTTCGGAACACAGGCCACTTCACCCCTCCACTTT | CASSFGTQATSPLHF
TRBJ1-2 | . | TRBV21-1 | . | TGTGCCAGCAGCAAAGAGGGGCAGGAAGGCCACCTTAACTATGGCTACACCTTC | CASSKEGQEGHLNYGYTF
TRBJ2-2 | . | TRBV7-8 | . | TGTGCCAGCAGTCAAACAGGGTTCTCCACCGGGGAGCTGTTTTTT | CASSQTGFSTGELFF
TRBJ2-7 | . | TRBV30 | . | TGTGCCTGGAGTGTATCTCCCTACGAGCAGTACTTC | CAWSVSPYEQYF
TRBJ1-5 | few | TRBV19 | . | TGTGCCAGTAGTATAGCGAGAGGGATCTTAAATCAGCCCCAGCATTTT | CASSIARGILNQPQHF
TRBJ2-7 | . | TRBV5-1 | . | TGCGCCAGCAGCTTGGCACCGAACGGGGAGCAGTACTTC | CASSLAPNGEQYF
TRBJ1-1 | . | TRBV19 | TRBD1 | TGTGCCAGTAGTCAGACAGGGACAAACACTGAAGCTTTCTTT | CASSQTGTNTEAFF
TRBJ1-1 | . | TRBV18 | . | TGTGCCAGCTCACCACGTCAGGGAGGGGCCAACACTGAAGCTTTCTTT | CASSPRQGGANTEAFF
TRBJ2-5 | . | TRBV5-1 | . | TGCGCCAGCAGCTTCGACACGGAAGAGACCCAGTACTTC | CASSFDTEETQYF
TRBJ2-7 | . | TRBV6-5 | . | TGTGCCAGCAGAGCAGGGGGGAAGGACGAGCAGTACTTC | CASRAGGKDEQYF
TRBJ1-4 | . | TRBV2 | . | TGTGCCAGCAGTGGCGGCAAACTGTTTTTT | CASSGGKLFF
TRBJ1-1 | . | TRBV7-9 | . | TGTGCCAGCAGCTTCAGGGATGGTGAAGCTTTCTTT | CASSFRDGEAFF
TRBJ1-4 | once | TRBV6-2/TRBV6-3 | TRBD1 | TGTGCCAGCAGTTACTCCCGGGGACAGGCCCCTGAAAAACTGTTTTTT | CASSYSRGQAPEKLFF
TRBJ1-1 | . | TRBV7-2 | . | TGTGCCAGCAGCTTTAGCAGTATGAACACTGAAGCTTTCTTT | CASSFSSMNTEAFF
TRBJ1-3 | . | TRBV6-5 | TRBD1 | TGTGCCAGCCACGGACAGGGGGCAGGAAACACCATATATTTT | CASHGQGAGNTIYF
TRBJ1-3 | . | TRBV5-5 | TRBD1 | TGTGCCAGCAGCATCTCGACAGGGGGCCTTGGAAACACCATATATTTT | CASSISTGGLGNTIYF